Presented here are 32 T cell receptor beta chains from one specimen sequenced in a study of CDR3 diversity in severe acne. Using its own MiXCR run on the PCR reads, TCRdb lists one record per CDR3 protein. The table records 100,000 or so distinct CDR3 sequences, around 56% of them present only once. The source material was blood. The source is a male donor with acne.

On this clonotype itself: Germline and junction disagree at one end, which may indicate a read error. The chain carries TRBV6-4 and TRBJ2-1; 12 nucleotides match TRBD1. CDR1 MRHNA and CDR2 SNTAGT come from the germline V gene. This CDR3 is 13 amino acids long. Here the CDR3 DNA reads TGTGCCAGCAGTGACGGGACAGGGGGCTTGGGGCTCTTC. Protein: CASSDGTGGLGLF.

This clonotype was counted a few times. This chain joins TRBV5-8 and TRBJ2-3; D is ambiguous. V dropped 0 bases and J dropped 2 bases, with 13 bases sitting between them. This CDR3 has 16 amino acids. From germline, CDR1 is SGHTS and CDR2 YDEGEE. The CDR3 nucleotides are TGTGCCAGCAGCTTGGGATCCTTGGCAGACACAGATACGCAGTATTTT. Translating it yields CASSLGSLADTDTQYF.

This clonotype came up a few times. The V call is TRBV20-1, the J call TRBJ2-7, with 11 bases identical to TRBD2. The CDR3 extends over 17 amino acids. Germline V gene sequence: CDR1 DFQATT, CDR2 SNEGSKA (reference sequence). The V segment lost 0 bases and the J segment 2 bases; nucleotides outside the gene matches: 9. Here the CDR3 DNA reads TGCAGTGCTAGAGATGTAACTAGCGGGAGCGTCCCCTACGAGCAGTACTTC. Translation gives CSARDVTSGSVPYEQYF.

This clonotype was recorded at least ten times. The V call is TRBV29-1, the J call TRBJ2-1, with 8 bases lining up with TRBD1. The CDR3 consists of 12 residues. CDR1 and CDR2 from the germline V gene are SQVTM and ANQGSEA. V shed 7 bases, J shed 4 bases, and the junction held 3 bases outside the gene matches. This CDR3 reads CSGDRGYNEQFF. In DNA, the CDR3 is TGCAGCGGTGACAGGGGTTACAATGAGCAGTTCTTC.

This chain uses TRBV12-3 or TRBV12-4 with TRBJ2-7; 7 bases are a match to TRBD1. V lost 7 bases to trimming and J lost 6 bases; unmatched junction nucleotides: 12. This CDR3 comprises 14 residues. The chain's CDR3 is CASNNQDRLGEQYF. CDR3 in DNA: TGTGCCAGCAACAACCAGGACAGGCTGGGCGAGCAGTACTTC.

A word on this clonotype: The junction departs from the called germline gene at one end, perhaps through a read error. The CDR3 loop is CSANRVVYGYTF. The CDR3 DNA is TGTAGTGCTAACAGGGTGGTCTATGGCTATACCTTC. This rearrangement joins TRBV20-1 to TRBJ1-2, with D tentatively TRBD1 (6 bases). Germline loops: CDR1 DFQATT, CDR2 SNEGSKA (reference sequence). The CDR3 contains 12 residues.

V gene TRBV29-1 combines with J gene TRBJ2-1; 9 nucleotides align to TRBD2. Per germline, CDR1 SQVTM and CDR2 ANQGSEA. The CDR3 contains 12 residues. V was pared by 7 bases and J by 6 bases, with 4 bases of the junction left unmatched. CDR3 coding DNA: TGCAGCGGACTAGCGGTAGGCAATGAGCAGTTCTTC. Residues: CSGLAVGNEQFF.

The rearrangement links TRBV24-1 to TRBJ1-2; a weak D match, TRBD1 (5 bases). The V gene's germline CDR1 is KGHDR and CDR2 SFDVKD. This CDR3 is 12 amino acids long. Deletions cut 11 bases from V and 6 bases from J, with 15 bases between. In nucleotides, the CDR3 is TGTGCCAGCAGCCGGACGGGGGATGGCTACACCTTC. It codes for CASSRTGDGYTF.

The V and J genes are TRBV25-1 and TRBJ2-1, with D perhaps TRBD2 (5 bases). V was clipped by 4 bases and J by 5 bases, with 15 bases between them. Germline V gene data show CDR1 as MGHDK and CDR2 as SYGVNS. The CDR3 is 15 residues long. The CDR3 is CASSARFTRNNEQFF. CDR3 nucleotides: TGTGCCAGCAGTGCTAGATTCACTAGGAACAATGAGCAGTTCTTC.

The genes are TRBV29-1 and TRBJ1-2; D may be TRBD1 (5 bases). The V and J ends lost 5 bases and 3 bases respectively, with 10 bases between them. Germline assignment: CDR1 SQVTM and CDR2 ANQGSEA. This CDR3 has 12 amino acids. The DNA for the CDR3 is TGCAGCGTTTGGGGCGCAGACTATGGCTACACCTTC. As protein: CSVWGADYGYTF.

J is TRBJ2-2 and V is TRBV15; D ambiguous. The CDR3 length is 15 residues. Between the trimmed V and J ends, which lost 0 bases and 4 bases, there was a span of 9 bases. Germline V gene data show CDR1 as LNHNV and CDR2 as YYDKDF (reference sequence). CDR3 in amino acids: CATSREGTSTGELFF. The CDR3 bases are TGTGCCACCAGCAGAGAGGGCACCAGCACCGGGGAGCTGTTTTTT.

Comments on this clonotype: At one of its ends the junction is not consistent with the germline gene, which may arise from a read error. The chain is built from TRBV19 and TRBJ2-7, with D possibly matching TRBD2 (6 bases). The germline V gene encodes CDR1 LNHDA and CDR2 SQIVND (reference sequence). CDR3 length: 13 residues. CDR3 sequence: CASSTGVTYDQYF. In nucleotides, the CDR3 is TGTGCCAGCTCGACGGGAGTAACCTACGATCAGTACTTC.

This clonotype was observed a few times. This chain links TRBV5-1 with TRBJ1-3; weak D call: TRBD1 (5 bases). The germline V gene has CDR1 SGHRS and CDR2 YFSETQ. V was shortened by 1 base and J by 0 bases, with 17 bases between the two germline ends. This CDR3 is built from 18 residues. Here the CDR3 DNA reads TGCGCCAGCAGCTTGACCCCCGGGACTTACGGCTCTGGAAACACCATATATTTT. Protein product: CASSLTPGTYGSGNTIYF.

The chain links TRBV11-3 to TRBJ2-2, with 7 bases matching TRBD1. The CDR3 totals 18 residues. V shed 0 bases, J shed 0 bases, and the junction held 7 bases outside the gene matches. Germline CDR1 is SGHNT and CDR2 is YENEEA. DNA of the CDR3: TGTGCCAGCAGCTTAGATCAAAGGGGGCAGGCGAACACCGGGGAGCTGTTTTTT. Its protein is CASSLDQRGQANTGELFF.

The V gene is TRBV20-1, the J gene TRBJ2-5; TRBD1 is a possible D gene (5 bases). The V end lost 6 bases, the J end lost 2 bases, and 16 bases lay between the germline ends. Germline V gene data show CDR1 as DFQATT and CDR2 as SNEGSKA (reference sequence). The CDR3 contains 14 residues. The CDR3 sequence is CSANPGMRQETQYF. The DNA of the CDR3 is TGCAGTGCCAATCCAGGGATGAGGCAAGAGACCCAGTACTTC.

This clonotype was observed once. A junction end diverges from the germline sequence, so it may reflect a read error. V usage is TRBV2 and J usage is TRBJ2-5; D is uncertain. The CDR3 loop spans 16 amino acids. CDR1 is SNHLY, CDR2 FYNNEI, per germline. The CDR3 spells CASSLGTVGTQGTQYF. The CDR3 coding sequence is TGTGCCAGCAGCTTAGGAACGGTCGGTACACAAGGGACCCAGTACTTC.

This clonotype was recorded many times. The V and J genes are TRBV15 and TRBJ1-5; 7 nucleotides align to TRBD1. The V and J ends lost 0 bases and 0 bases, in that order; junction bases with no gene match: 8. CDR3 length: 18 residues. CDR1 and CDR2 (germline): LNHNV, YYDKDF (reference sequence). The CDR3 loop reads CATSRDDRDWYSNQPQHF. The CDR3 DNA reads TGTGCCACCAGCAGAGATGACAGGGACTGGTATAGCAATCAGCCCCAGCATTTT.

Of note for this clonotype: A much larger clonotype is one base distant, so this may be a read error. V and J are TRBV6-6 and TRBJ2-3; the match to TRBD2 covers 8 bases. Per the germline V gene, CDR1 is MNHNY and CDR2 is SVGAGI (reference sequence). The CDR3 sequence is 15 residues long. CDR3 amino acids: CACRRHSGGTDTQYF. The CDR3 region has the DNA TGTGCCTGCAGAAGACATAGCGGGGGCACAGATACGCAGTATTTT.

The rearrangement uses TRBV7-6 and TRBJ2-1; the D gene is possibly TRBD2 (5 bases). This CDR3 contains 15 residues. The germline CDR1 and CDR2 sequences are SGHVS and FNYEAQ. Trimming cost V 6 bases and J 0 bases, with 12 bases left between them. CDR3 sequence: CASSTPGSSYNEQFF. The CDR3 bases are TGTGCCAGCAGTACGCCGGGGAGCTCCTACAATGAGCAGTTCTTC.

The J gene is TRBJ1-1, the V gene TRBV28, with D perhaps TRBD1 (5 bases). Germline V gene sequence: CDR1 MDHEN, CDR2 SYDVKM. This CDR3 has 15 amino acids. The V gene lost 7 bases and the J gene lost 6 bases, with 21 bases spanning the gap. CDR3 amino acids: CASTGVGNKMAEAFF. CDR3 nucleotides: TGTGCCAGCACGGGGGTTGGGAACAAAATGGCTGAAGCTTTCTTT.

Points on this clonotype: One base away lies a much larger clone, so this may be a sequencing read error. V is TRBV5-5 and J is TRBJ2-5; D ambiguous. The CDR3 spans 14 residues. The V gene lost 0 bases and the J gene lost 5 bases, with 11 bases spanning the gap. CDR1 is SGHKS and CDR2 is YYEKEE in the germline V gene (reference sequence). CDR3 sequence: CASSLGSGFETQYF. CDR3 coding DNA: TGTGCCAGCAGCTTGGGATCTGGTTTTGAGACCCAGTACTTC.

V and J are TRBV10-3 and TRBJ2-5; 12 bases agree with TRBD2. The ends lost 0 bases at V and 3 bases at J; junction bases unmatched: 5. CDR3 size: 17 residues. Germline CDR1 reads ENHRY; CDR2 reads SYGVKD. CDR3 sequence (DNA): TGTGCCATCAGTGAGTCGCGTTCTAGCGGGAGGGAAGAGACCCAGTACTTC. Residues: CAISESRSSGREETQYF.

This clonotype came up a few times. Just one base apart from a much larger clone, this may be a read error. This rearrangement joins TRBV7-6 to TRBJ2-7; 10 bases fit TRBD2. The CDR3 is 14 residues long. Germline assignment: CDR1 SGHVS and CDR2 FNYEAQ. V was clipped by 4 bases and J by 3 bases; unmatched bases: 3. The CDR3 coding sequence is TGTGCCAGCAGCTCGGGACTAGCGATCTACGAGCAGTACTTC. It is translated as CASSSGLAIYEQYF.

The V and J genes are TRBV5-1 and TRBJ1-4, with 7 bases fitting TRBD1. Per the germline V gene, CDR1 is SGHRS and CDR2 is YFSETQ. The CDR3 sequence is 15 residues long. Trimming cost V 3 bases and J 2 bases; bases outside gene matches: 4. The CDR3 sequence: CASSSDRETNEKLFF. Here the CDR3 DNA reads TGCGCCAGCAGCTCAGACAGGGAGACTAATGAAAAACTGTTTTTT.

As concerns this clonotype: This may be a read error, as it is one base from a much larger clone. The J gene is TRBJ2-3, the V gene TRBV14, with TRBD2 matching over 9 bases. The germline V gene encodes CDR1 SGHDN and CDR2 FVKESK. The V and J ends lost 4 bases and 3 bases, in that order; junction bases with no gene match: 11. The CDR3 is 17 amino acids. The CDR3 region has the DNA TGTGCCAGCAGCCTAGATAGGACTAGCGATGCTACAGATACGCAGTATTTT. Amino acid sequence: CASSLDRTSDATDTQYF.

The chain joins TRBV25-1 to TRBJ1-2; tentative D call: TRBD1 (6 bases). This CDR3 spans 15 amino acids. V was shortened by 6 bases and J by 2 bases, with 16 bases between the two germline ends. Germline V gene lookup returns CDR1 MGHDK and CDR2 SYGVNS. The CDR3 sequence: CASSVGGTGNYGYTF. CDR3 sequence (DNA): TGTGCCAGCAGCGTGGGGGGAACAGGGAACTATGGCTACACCTTC.

The chain employs TRBV2 and TRBJ2-2; D is unclear. Deletions cut 9 bases from V and 7 bases from J, with 3 bases between. CDR1 and CDR2 (germline): SNHLY, FYNNEI. The CDR3 is 9 amino acids. In DNA, the CDR3 is TGTGCCAGTCTCGGGGAGCTGTTTTTT. Translated, it gives CASLGELFF.

This clonotype has a handful of counts. As the CDR3 is not closed by the conserved phenylalanine or tryptophan, this likely results from a read error. This chain uses TRBV9 with TRBJ1-4, with TRBD1 matching 7 bases. This CDR3 spans 12 amino acids. The trim removed 1 base at V and 11 bases at J, leaving 2 bases unmatched. Germline CDR1 SGDLS, CDR2 YYNGEE. The DNA for the CDR3 is TGTGCCAGCAGCGTACAGGGGGGGAAACTGTTTCTT. This translates into CASSVQGGKLFL.

This chain joins TRBV7-2 and TRBJ2-2; TRBD2 agrees at 10 bases. The V segment lost 1 base and the J segment 7 bases; nucleotides outside the gene matches: 3. The CDR3 runs 15 residues. CDR1 is SGHTA and CDR2 is FQGNSA in the germline V gene. CDR3 sequence reads: CASSLELAGNGELFF. CDR3 nucleotides: TGTGCCAGCAGCTTAGAACTAGCGGGGAACGGGGAGCTGTTTTTT.

At least ten counts were recorded for this clonotype. The chain combines TRBV20-1 with TRBJ2-5; the D is unclear. The CDR3 is made up of 12 amino acids. The germline CDR1 and CDR2 sequences are DFQATT and SNEGSKA (reference sequence). V was trimmed by 3 bases and J by 1 base, leaving 6 bases between them. The CDR3 reads CSARLGQETQYF. Here the CDR3 DNA reads TGCAGTGCTAGGCTGGGCCAAGAGACCCAGTACTTC.

This clonotype was seen repeatedly, ten times or more. The chain couples TRBV4-3 to TRBJ1-2; D ambiguous. V was cut by 3 bases and J by 8 bases, with 16 bases left in between. There are 14 residues in the CDR3. Germline V gene sequence: CDR1 LGHNA, CDR2 YSLEER. The CDR3 here is CASSHLDPVDGYTF. CDR3 bases: TGCGCCAGCAGCCACCTGGACCCGGTAGACGGCTACACCTTC.

The J gene is TRBJ1-5, the V gene TRBV9; tentatively, D is TRBD1 (6 bases). Trimming took 0 bases from V and 7 from J, leaving 11 bases between them. Germline CDR1 and CDR2: SGDLS and YYNGEE. The CDR3 is 14 amino acids. The CDR3 region has the DNA TGTGCCAGCAGCGTAGAAGGGGGGAGCCAGCCCCAGCATTTT. It is translated as CASSVEGGSQPQHF.